A selection of T cell receptor beta chains follows, all from one sample in a study of type 1 regulatory T cells. Each CDR3 protein gets one entry after TCRdb re-called the reads with MiXCR. The data show tens of thousands of distinct CDR3 sequences, with 12% seen just once and 8% held by the top ten. Their target antigens are unknown. Specimen: cultured non-Tr1 T cells, either the whole culture or a sorted T cell fraction (not recorded which). The source of these receptors is a human donor in good health. Both conserved end residues are part of each CDR3. D genes are given only for firm matches. A clone size is listed for some rows: how often the clone was seen (once, few, many), or a class if it is expanded.

abundance: many; d_gene: TRBD1; v_gene: TRBV6-1; j_gene: TRBJ2-7; CDR3aa: CASSEDGQAVLYEQYF; CDR3nt: TGTGCCAGCAGTGAAGACGGACAGGCCGTTCTCTACGAGCAGTACTTC
abundance: .; d_gene: .; v_gene: TRBV21-1; j_gene: TRBJ2-3; CDR3aa: CASSKMGFWPRGTDTQYF; CDR3nt: TGTGCCAGCAGCAAAATGGGGTTCTGGCCTCGGGGCACAGATACGCAGTATTTT
abundance: .; d_gene: TRBD2; v_gene: TRBV24-1; j_gene: TRBJ2-7; CDR3aa: CATSDSGTSGTEQYF; CDR3nt: TGTGCCACCAGTGATTCCGGGACTAGCGGGACCGAGCAGTACTTC
abundance: medium-sized; d_gene: .; v_gene: TRBV28; j_gene: TRBJ1-5; CDR3aa: CASSSPASNQPQHF; CDR3nt: TGTGCCAGCAGTTCGCCGGCGAGCAATCAGCCCCAGCATTTT
abundance: few; d_gene: TRBD2; v_gene: TRBV12-3/TRBV12-4; j_gene: TRBJ2-1; CDR3aa: CASSQGLAGLNEQFF; CDR3nt: TGTGCCAGCAGCCAGGGACTAGCGGGACTTAATGAGCAGTTCTTC
abundance: .; d_gene: .; v_gene: TRBV24-1; j_gene: TRBJ2-6; CDR3aa: CATSESGYGANVLTF; CDR3nt: TGTGCCACCAGTGAGTCGGGTTATGGGGCCAACGTCCTGACTTTC
abundance: .; d_gene: .; v_gene: TRBV18; j_gene: TRBJ2-1; CDR3aa: CASRRAASYNEQFF; CDR3nt: TGTGCCAGCCGGAGGGCCGCCTCCTACAATGAGCAGTTCTTC
abundance: .; d_gene: .; v_gene: TRBV20-1; j_gene: TRBJ2-2; CDR3aa: CSAHLHFGLGGNTGELFF; CDR3nt: TGCAGTGCTCACTTACATTTCGGGCTAGGGGGGAACACCGGGGAGCTGTTTTTT
abundance: many; d_gene: .; v_gene: TRBV5-1; j_gene: TRBJ1-1; CDR3aa: CASTLAGGGMNTEAFF; CDR3nt: TGCGCCAGCACCTTGGCCGGGGGCGGGATGAACACTGAAGCTTTCTTT
abundance: many; d_gene: .; v_gene: TRBV3-1; j_gene: TRBJ1-1; CDR3aa: CASSQGRSSQAFF; CDR3nt: TGTGCCAGCAGCCAAGGACGGAGCTCCCAAGCTTTCTTT
abundance: many; d_gene: TRBD2; v_gene: TRBV10-2; j_gene: TRBJ2-7; CDR3aa: CASRGLAGPLGEQYF; CDR3nt: TGCGCCAGCAGAGGACTAGCGGGACCCCTAGGCGAGCAGTACTTC
abundance: few; d_gene: TRBD1; v_gene: TRBV5-5; j_gene: TRBJ1-1; CDR3aa: CASSLRYRDRVVNTEAFF; CDR3nt: TGTGCCAGCAGCTTGAGGTACCGGGACAGGGTAGTTAACACTGAAGCTTTCTTT
abundance: many; d_gene: TRBD1; v_gene: TRBV10-3; j_gene: TRBJ1-4; CDR3aa: CAISRTGSEKLFF; CDR3nt: TGTGCCATCAGCAGGACAGGGAGCGAAAAACTGTTTTTT
abundance: .; d_gene: .; v_gene: TRBV7-9; j_gene: TRBJ2-1; CDR3aa: CASSLDVNEQFF; CDR3nt: TGTGCCAGCAGCTTAGACGTCAATGAGCAGTTCTTC
abundance: many; d_gene: .; v_gene: TRBV19; j_gene: TRBJ1-2; CDR3aa: CASSGFYGYTF; CDR3nt: TGTGCCAGTAGTGGCTTCTATGGCTACACCTTC
abundance: many; d_gene: TRBD2; v_gene: TRBV7-2; j_gene: TRBJ2-3; CDR3aa: CASSLWFSSGNRADTQYF; CDR3nt: TGTGCCAGCAGCTTATGGTTCTCTAGCGGGAATAGGGCAGATACGCAGTATTTT
abundance: many; d_gene: TRBD2; v_gene: TRBV5-1; j_gene: TRBJ2-1; CDR3aa: CASSLVPGGPFEQFF; CDR3nt: TGCGCCAGCAGCTTGGTTCCGGGAGGGCCCTTCGAGCAGTTCTTC
abundance: .; d_gene: TRBD2; v_gene: TRBV27; j_gene: TRBJ2-1; CDR3aa: CASSLGGTSGRAYNEQFF; CDR3nt: TGTGCCAGCAGTTTAGGAGGGACTAGCGGGAGGGCCTACAATGAGCAGTTCTTC
abundance: few; d_gene: .; v_gene: TRBV5-1; j_gene: TRBJ1-1; CDR3aa: CASSLRGDLNTEAFF; CDR3nt: TGCGCCAGCAGCTTGCGAGGGGACTTGAACACTGAAGCTTTCTTT
abundance: few; d_gene: .; v_gene: TRBV5-4; j_gene: TRBJ2-3; CDR3aa: CASSLDGGMTDTQYF; CDR3nt: TGTGCCAGCAGCTTGGATGGAGGAATGACAGATACGCAGTATTTT
abundance: many; d_gene: .; v_gene: TRBV7-2; j_gene: TRBJ2-7; CDR3aa: CASSLGDTSLREQYF; CDR3nt: TGTGCCAGCAGCTTAGGGGACACCTCACTACGCGAGCAGTACTTC
abundance: few; d_gene: .; v_gene: TRBV7-3; j_gene: TRBJ2-7; CDR3aa: CASSPPGSVEQYF; CDR3nt: TGTGCCAGCAGCCCCCCTGGGTCCGTCGAGCAGTACTTC
abundance: .; d_gene: .; v_gene: TRBV20-1; j_gene: TRBJ2-2; CDR3aa: CSAPILVNTGELFF; CDR3nt: TGCAGTGCTCCGATACTAGTGAACACCGGGGAGCTGTTTTTT
abundance: few; d_gene: .; v_gene: TRBV6-2/TRBV6-3; j_gene: TRBJ1-1; CDR3aa: CASRPLGHENTEAFF; CDR3nt: TGTGCCAGCAGACCCCTGGGACACGAGAACACTGAAGCTTTCTTT
abundance: .; d_gene: .; v_gene: TRBV20-1; j_gene: TRBJ2-7; CDR3aa: CSASRTASYEQYF; CDR3nt: TGCAGTGCTTCCCGGACTGCCTCTTACGAGCAGTACTTC
abundance: many; d_gene: .; v_gene: TRBV10-3; j_gene: TRBJ1-6; CDR3aa: CANQGGRSSPLHF; CDR3nt: TGTGCCAACCAGGGAGGGAGAAGCTCACCCCTCCACTTT
abundance: few; d_gene: TRBD1; v_gene: TRBV28; j_gene: TRBJ1-2; CDR3aa: CASRGGQLEGGYTF; CDR3nt: TGTGCCAGCAGGGGGGGACAGCTCGAGGGAGGCTACACCTTC
abundance: .; d_gene: .; v_gene: TRBV5-5; j_gene: TRBJ1-2; CDR3aa: CASSLGVPLKINYGYTF; CDR3nt: TGTGCCAGCAGCTTGGGGGTCCCACTGAAAATTAACTATGGCTACACCTTC
abundance: many; d_gene: .; v_gene: TRBV2; j_gene: TRBJ1-6; CDR3aa: CASSEEAVSNNSPLHF; CDR3nt: TGTGCCAGCAGTGAAGAGGCTGTTTCTAATAATTCACCCCTCCACTTT
abundance: many; d_gene: .; v_gene: TRBV20-1; j_gene: TRBJ1-1; CDR3aa: CSARDFQGSGTEAFF; CDR3nt: TGCAGTGCTAGAGATTTTCAGGGGAGCGGGACTGAAGCTTTCTTT
abundance: many; d_gene: .; v_gene: TRBV28; j_gene: TRBJ1-5; CDR3aa: CASDDGGERQPQHF; CDR3nt: TGTGCCAGCGACGATGGGGGAGAGAGACAGCCCCAGCATTTT
abundance: .; d_gene: .; v_gene: TRBV20-1; j_gene: TRBJ1-1; CDR3aa: CSAYKTVNTEAFF; CDR3nt: TGCAGTGCTTACAAAACAGTGAACACTGAAGCTTTCTTT
abundance: .; d_gene: .; v_gene: TRBV9; j_gene: TRBJ2-7; CDR3aa: CASTQTASDEQYF; CDR3nt: TGTGCCAGCACCCAGACGGCTAGCGACGAGCAGTACTTC